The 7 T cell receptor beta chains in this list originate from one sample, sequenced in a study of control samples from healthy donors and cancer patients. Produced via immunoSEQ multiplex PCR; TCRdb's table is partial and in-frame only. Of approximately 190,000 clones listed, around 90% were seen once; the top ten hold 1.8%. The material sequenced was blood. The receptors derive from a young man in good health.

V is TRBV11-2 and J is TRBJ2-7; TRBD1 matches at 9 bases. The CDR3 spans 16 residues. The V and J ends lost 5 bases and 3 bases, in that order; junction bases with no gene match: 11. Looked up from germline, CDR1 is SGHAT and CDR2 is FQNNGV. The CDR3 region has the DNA TGTGCCAGCAGCACTCTTACCGGGACAGGGTACTACGAGCAGTACTTC. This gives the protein CASSTLTGTGYYEQYF.

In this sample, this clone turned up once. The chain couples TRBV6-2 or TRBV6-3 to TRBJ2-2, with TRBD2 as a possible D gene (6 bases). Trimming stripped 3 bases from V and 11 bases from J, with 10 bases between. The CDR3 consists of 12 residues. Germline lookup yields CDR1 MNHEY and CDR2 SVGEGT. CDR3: CASSYGGGELFF. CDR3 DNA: TGTGCCAGCAGTTATGGGGGAGGCGAGCTGTTTTTT.

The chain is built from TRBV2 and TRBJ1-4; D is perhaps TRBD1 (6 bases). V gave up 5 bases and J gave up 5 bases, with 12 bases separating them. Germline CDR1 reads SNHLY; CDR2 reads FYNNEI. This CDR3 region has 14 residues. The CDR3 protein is CASSQEGGNEKLFF. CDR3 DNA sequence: TGTGCCAGCAGTCAAGAGGGGGGGAATGAAAAACTGTTTTTT.

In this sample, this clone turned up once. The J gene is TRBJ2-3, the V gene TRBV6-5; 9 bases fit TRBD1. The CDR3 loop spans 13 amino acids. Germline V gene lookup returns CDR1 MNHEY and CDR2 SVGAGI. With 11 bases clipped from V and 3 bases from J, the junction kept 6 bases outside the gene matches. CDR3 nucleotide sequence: TGTGCCGGGGCCGGGACAGGGACAGATACGCAGTATTTT. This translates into CAGAGTGTDTQYF.

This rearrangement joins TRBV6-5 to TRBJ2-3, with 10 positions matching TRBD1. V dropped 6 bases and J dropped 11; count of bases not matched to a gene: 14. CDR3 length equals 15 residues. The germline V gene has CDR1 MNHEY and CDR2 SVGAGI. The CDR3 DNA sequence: TGTGCCAGCAGGGCCGGGACAGGGGTTTTGGGGTTGCAGTATTTT. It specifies CASRAGTGVLGLQYF.

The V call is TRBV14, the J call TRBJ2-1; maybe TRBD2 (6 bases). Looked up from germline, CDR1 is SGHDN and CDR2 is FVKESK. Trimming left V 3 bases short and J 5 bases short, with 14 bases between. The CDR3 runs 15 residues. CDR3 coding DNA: TGTGCCAGCAGCCACGGGAGACTAGGTAACAATGAGCAGTTCTTC. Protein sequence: CASSHGRLGNNEQFF.

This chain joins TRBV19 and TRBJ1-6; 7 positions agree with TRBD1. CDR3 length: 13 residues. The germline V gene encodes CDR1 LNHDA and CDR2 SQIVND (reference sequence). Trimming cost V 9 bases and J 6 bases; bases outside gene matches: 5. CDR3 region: CASRDSGNSPLHF. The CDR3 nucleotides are TGTGCCAGCCGGGACAGTGGTAATTCACCCCTCCACTTT.